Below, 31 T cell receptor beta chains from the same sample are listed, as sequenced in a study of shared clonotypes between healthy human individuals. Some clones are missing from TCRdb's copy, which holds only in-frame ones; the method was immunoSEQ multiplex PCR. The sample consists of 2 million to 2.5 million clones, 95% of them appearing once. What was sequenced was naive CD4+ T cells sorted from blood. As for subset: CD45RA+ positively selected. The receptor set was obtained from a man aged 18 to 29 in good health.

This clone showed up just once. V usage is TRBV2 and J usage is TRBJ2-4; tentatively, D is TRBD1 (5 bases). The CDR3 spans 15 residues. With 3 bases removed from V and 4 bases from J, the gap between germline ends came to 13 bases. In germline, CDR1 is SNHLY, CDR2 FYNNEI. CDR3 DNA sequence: TGTGCCAGCAGTGACGCAGACAGAGCAAAAAACATTCAGTACTTC. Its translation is CASSDADRAKNIQYF. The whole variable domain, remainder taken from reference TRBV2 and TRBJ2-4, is EPEVTQTPSHQVTQMGQEVILRCVPISNHLYFYWYRQILGQKVEFLVSFYNNEISEKSEIFDDQFSVERPDGSNFTLKIRSTKLEDSAMYFCASSDADRAKNIQYFGAGTRLSVL.

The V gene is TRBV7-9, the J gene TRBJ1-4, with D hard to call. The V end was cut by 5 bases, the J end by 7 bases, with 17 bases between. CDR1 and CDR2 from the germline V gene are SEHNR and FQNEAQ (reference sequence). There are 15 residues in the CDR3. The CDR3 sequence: CASSRAGIPGEKLFF. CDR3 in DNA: TGTGCCAGCAGCCGAGCTGGGATTCCGGGTGAAAAACTGTTTTTT. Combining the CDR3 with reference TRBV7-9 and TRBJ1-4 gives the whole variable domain DTGVSQNPRHKITKRGQNVTFRCDPISEHNRLYWYRQTLGQGPEFLTYFQNEAQLEKSRLLSDRFSAERPKGSFSTLEIQRTEQGDSAMYLCASSRAGIPGEKLFFGSGTQLSVL.

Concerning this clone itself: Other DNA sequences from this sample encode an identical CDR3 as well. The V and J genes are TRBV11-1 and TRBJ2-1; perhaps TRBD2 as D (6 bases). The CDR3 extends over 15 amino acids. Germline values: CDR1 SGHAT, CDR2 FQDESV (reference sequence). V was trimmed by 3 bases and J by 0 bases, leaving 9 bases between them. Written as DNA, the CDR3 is TGTGCCAGCAGCTTCGGAGGGAGCTCCTACAATGAGCAGTTCTTC. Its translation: CASSFGGSSYNEQFF.

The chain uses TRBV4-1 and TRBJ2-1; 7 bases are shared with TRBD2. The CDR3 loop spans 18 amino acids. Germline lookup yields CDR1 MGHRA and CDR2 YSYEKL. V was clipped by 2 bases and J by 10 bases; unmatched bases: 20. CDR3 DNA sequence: TGCGCCAGCAGCCAATTTGGGGGGGTTAGCGGGTTGGGATACGAGCAGTTCTTC. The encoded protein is CASSQFGGVSGLGYEQFF.

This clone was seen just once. CDR3 protein: CAISESTTGGDHGYTF. The CDR3 coding sequence is TGTGCCATCAGTGAGTCAACGACAGGGGGCGACCATGGCTACACCTTC. The chain recombines TRBV10-3 with TRBJ1-2, with 10 bases matching TRBD1. Germline V CDR1 and CDR2: ENHRY, SYGVKD. Trimming at V came to 0 bases and at J to 6 bases, leaving 7 bases not matched to a gene. The CDR3 has 16 residues.

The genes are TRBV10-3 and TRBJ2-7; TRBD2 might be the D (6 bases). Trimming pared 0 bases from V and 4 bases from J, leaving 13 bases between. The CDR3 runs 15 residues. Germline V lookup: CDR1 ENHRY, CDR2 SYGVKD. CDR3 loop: CAISESGGTQYEQYF. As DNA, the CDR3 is TGTGCCATCAGTGAGTCAGGCGGGACTCAGTACGAGCAGTACTTC.

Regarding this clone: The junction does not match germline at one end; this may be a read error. The CDR3 spells CASSRQVSNQPQHF. The DNA of the CDR3 is TGTGCCAGCAGTCGACAGGTTTCCAATCAACCCCAGCATTTT. The J gene is TRBJ1-5, the V gene TRBV2; perhaps TRBD1 as D (6 bases). Per the germline V gene, CDR1 is SNHLY and CDR2 is FYNNEI. The CDR3 sequence is 14 residues long.

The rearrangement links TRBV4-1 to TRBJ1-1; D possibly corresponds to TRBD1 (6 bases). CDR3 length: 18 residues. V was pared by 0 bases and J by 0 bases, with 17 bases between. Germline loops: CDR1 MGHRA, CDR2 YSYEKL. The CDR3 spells CASSQETGLAMLNTEAFF. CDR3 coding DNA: TGCGCCAGCAGCCAAGAGACAGGTTTGGCAATGCTGAACACTGAAGCTTTCTTT.

CDR3 loop: CASSLGLEAETQYF. CDR3 sequence (DNA): TGCGCCAGCAGCTTGGGACTAGAGGCGGAGACCCAGTACTTC. The rearrangement joins TRBV5-1 to TRBJ2-5; a possible D gene is TRBD2 (6 bases). This CDR3 has 14 residues. The V end lost 0 bases, the J end lost 5 bases, and 11 bases lay between the germline ends. The germline V gene encodes CDR1 SGHRS and CDR2 YFSETQ.

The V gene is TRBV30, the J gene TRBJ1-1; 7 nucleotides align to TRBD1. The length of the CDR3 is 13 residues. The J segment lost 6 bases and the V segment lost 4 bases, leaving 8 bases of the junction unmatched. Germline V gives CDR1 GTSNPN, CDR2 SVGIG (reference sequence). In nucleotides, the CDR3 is TGTGCCTGGAAGGGGGACAGTAAGTCTGAAGCTTTCTTT. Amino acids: CAWKGDSKSEAFF.

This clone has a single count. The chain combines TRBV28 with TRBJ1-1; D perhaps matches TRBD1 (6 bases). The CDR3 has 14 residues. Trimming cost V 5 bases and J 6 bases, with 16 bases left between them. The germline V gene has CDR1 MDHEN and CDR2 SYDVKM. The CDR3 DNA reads TGTGCCAGCAGTCTGGGGGGCGCCGCGGCTGAAGCTTTCTTT. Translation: CASSLGGAAAEAFF.

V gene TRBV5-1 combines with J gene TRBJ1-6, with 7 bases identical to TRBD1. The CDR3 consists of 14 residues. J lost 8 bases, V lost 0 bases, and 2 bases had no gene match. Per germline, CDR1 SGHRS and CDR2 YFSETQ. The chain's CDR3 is CASSLEQGYSPLHF. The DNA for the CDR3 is TGCGCCAGCAGCTTGGAACAGGGGTATTCACCCCTCCACTTT.

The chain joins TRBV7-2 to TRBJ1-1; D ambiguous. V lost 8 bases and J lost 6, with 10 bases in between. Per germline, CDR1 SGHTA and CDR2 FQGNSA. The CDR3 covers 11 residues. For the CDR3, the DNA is TGTGCCAGCCACGTTAGGGCTGAAGCTTTCTTT. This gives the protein CASHVRAEAFF.

The CDR3 DNA follows: TGTGCCAGCAGTTTTGCGCGAAGCGGGGGGAGCTCCTACAATGAGCAGTTCTTC. The encoded protein is CASSFARSGGSSYNEQFF. The chain links TRBV28 to TRBJ2-1; 9 bases are a match to TRBD2. Germline lookup yields CDR1 MDHEN and CDR2 SYDVKM. V trimming: 3 bases; J trimming: 0 bases; junction bases outside the gene matches: 9. The CDR3 is made up of 18 amino acids.

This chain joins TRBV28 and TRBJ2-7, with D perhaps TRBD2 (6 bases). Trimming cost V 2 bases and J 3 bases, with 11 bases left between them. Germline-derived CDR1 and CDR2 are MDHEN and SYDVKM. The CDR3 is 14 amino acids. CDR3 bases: TGTGCCAGCAGTTTAGGAGGGCTCCGCTACGAGCAGTACTTC. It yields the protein CASSLGGLRYEQYF.

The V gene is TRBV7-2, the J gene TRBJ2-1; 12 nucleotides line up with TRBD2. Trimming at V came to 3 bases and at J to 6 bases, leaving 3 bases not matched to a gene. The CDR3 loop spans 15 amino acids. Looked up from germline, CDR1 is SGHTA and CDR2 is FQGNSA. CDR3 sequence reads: CASSFLAGGSNEQFF. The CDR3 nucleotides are TGTGCCAGCAGCTTCCTAGCGGGAGGGAGCAATGAGCAGTTCTTC.

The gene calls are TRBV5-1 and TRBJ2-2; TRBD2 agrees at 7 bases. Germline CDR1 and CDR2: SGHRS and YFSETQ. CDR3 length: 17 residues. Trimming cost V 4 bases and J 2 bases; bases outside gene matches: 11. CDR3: CASSPSAGTKNTGELFF. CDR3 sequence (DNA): TGCGCCAGCAGCCCATCGGCCGGGACTAAAAACACCGGGGAGCTGTTTTTT.

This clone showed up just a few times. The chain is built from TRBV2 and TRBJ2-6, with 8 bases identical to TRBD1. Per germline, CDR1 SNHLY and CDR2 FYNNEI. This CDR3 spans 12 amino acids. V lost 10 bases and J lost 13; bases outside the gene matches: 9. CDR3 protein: CAIQRQGKVLTF. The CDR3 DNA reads TGTGCCATACAACGACAGGGGAAAGTCCTGACTTTC. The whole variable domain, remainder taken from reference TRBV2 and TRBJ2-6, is EPEVTQTPSHQVTQMGQEVILRCVPISNHLYFYWYRQILGQKVEFLVSFYNNEISEKSEIFDDQFSVERPDGSNFTLKIRSTKLEDSAMYFCAIQRQGKVLTFGAGSRLTVL.

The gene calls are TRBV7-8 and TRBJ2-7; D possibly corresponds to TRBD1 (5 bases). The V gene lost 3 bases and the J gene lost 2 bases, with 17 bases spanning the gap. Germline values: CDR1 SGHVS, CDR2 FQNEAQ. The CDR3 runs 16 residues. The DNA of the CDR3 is TGTGCCAGCAGCTTCGTACAGTACCAGGGAACCTACGAGCAGTACTTC. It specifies CASSFVQYQGTYEQYF.

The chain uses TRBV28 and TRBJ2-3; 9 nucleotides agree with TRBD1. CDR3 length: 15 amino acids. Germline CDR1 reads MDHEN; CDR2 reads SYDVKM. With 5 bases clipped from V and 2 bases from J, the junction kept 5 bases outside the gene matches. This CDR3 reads CASSRTGAPTDTQYF. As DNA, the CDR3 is TGTGCCAGCAGTAGGACAGGGGCCCCCACAGATACGCAGTATTTT.

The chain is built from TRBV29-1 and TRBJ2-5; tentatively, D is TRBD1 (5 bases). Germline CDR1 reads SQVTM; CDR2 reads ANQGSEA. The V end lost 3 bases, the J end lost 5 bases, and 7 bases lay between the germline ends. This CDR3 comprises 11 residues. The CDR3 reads CSVDKGETQYF. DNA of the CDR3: TGCAGCGTTGATAAGGGGGAGACCCAGTACTTC.

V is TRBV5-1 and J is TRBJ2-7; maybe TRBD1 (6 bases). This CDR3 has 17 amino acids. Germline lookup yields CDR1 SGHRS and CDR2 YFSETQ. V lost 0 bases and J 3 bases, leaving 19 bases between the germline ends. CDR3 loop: CASSLVSWGPQHYEQYF. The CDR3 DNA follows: TGCGCCAGCAGCTTGGTTTCGTGGGGGCCACAACACTACGAGCAGTACTTC.

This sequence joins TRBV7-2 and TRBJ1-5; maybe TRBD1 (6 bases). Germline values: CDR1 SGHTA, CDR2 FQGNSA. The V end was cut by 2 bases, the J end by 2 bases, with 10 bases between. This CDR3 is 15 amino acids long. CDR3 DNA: TGTGCCAGCAGCTTAAGGGGGTACGGCAATCAGCCCCAGCATTTT. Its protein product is CASSLRGYGNQPQHF.

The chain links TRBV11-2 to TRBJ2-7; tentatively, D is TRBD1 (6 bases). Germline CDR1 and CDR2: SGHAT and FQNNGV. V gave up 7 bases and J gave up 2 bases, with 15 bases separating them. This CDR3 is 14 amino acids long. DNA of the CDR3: TGTGCCAGCACCCAGAGCCAGGGGCCCTACGAGCAGTACTTC. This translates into CASTQSQGPYEQYF.

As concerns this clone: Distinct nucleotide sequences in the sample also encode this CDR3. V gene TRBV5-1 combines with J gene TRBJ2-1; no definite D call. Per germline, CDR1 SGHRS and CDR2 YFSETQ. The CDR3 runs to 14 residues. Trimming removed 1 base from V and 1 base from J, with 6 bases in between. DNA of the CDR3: TGCGCCAGCAGCTTGACAGTTTCCTACAATGAGCAGTTCTTC. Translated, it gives CASSLTVSYNEQFF.

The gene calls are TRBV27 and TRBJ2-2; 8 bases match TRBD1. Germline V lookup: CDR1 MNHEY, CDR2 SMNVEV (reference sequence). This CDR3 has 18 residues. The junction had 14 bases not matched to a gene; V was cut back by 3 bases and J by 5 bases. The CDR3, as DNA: TGTGCCAGCAGTTTCCACGGGAATGGCAGGGGGCGGACCGGGGAGCTGTTTTTT. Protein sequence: CASSFHGNGRGRTGELFF.

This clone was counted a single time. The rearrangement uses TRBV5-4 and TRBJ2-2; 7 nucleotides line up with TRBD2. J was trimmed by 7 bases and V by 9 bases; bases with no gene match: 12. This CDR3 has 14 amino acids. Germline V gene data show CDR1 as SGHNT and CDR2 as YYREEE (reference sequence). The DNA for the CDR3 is TGTGCCACCTCCTCGGGGGGTGTGAACGGGGAGCTGTTTTTT. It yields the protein CATSSGGVNGELFF.

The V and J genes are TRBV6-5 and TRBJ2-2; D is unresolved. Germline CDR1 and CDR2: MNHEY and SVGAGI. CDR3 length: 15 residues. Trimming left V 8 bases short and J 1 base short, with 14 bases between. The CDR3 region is CASFPWSMNTGELFF. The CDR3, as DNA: TGTGCCAGCTTCCCCTGGTCGATGAACACCGGGGAGCTGTTTTTT.

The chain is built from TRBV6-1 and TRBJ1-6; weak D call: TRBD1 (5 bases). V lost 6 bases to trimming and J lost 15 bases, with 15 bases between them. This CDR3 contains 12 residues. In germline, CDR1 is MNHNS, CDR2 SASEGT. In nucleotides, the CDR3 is TGTGCCAGCAGCCTAACGTCCGGGGGCCTCCACTTT. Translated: CASSLTSGGLHF.

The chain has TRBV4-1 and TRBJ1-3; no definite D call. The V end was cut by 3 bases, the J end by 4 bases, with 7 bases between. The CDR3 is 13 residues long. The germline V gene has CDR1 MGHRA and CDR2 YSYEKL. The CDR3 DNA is TGCGCCAGCAGCCAGATTCACGGAAACACCATATATTTT. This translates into CASSQIHGNTIYF.

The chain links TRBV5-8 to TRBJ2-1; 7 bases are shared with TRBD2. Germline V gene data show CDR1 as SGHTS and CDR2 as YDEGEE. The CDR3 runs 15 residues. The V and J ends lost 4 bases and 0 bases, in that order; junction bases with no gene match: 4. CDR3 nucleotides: TGTGCCAGCAGCGCCGGGACTACCTCCTACAATGAGCAGTTCTTC. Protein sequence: CASSAGTTSYNEQFF.